A single sample gave rise to the 5 T cell receptor beta chains below, sequenced in a study of T cell responses to AZD1222 COVID-19 vaccine. Generated by immunoSEQ multiplex PCR, the TCRdb table keeps only in-frame clones and is missing some. The profile shows around 140,000 clones, 92% of them singletons. This sample comprised peripheral blood, obtained 28 days after the second AZD1222 dose. Receptors were obtained from an adult who received the AZD1222 COVID-19 vaccine.

The chain joins TRBV7-6 to TRBJ1-3; D is possibly TRBD1 (6 bases). Germline values: CDR1 SGHVS, CDR2 FNYEAQ. V was trimmed by 5 bases and J by 0 bases, leaving 11 bases between them. The CDR3 consists of 15 residues. Written as DNA, the CDR3 is TGTGCCAGCAGCCCTCGGGGGGCCTCTGGAAACACCATATATTTT. Its translation: CASSPRGASGNTIYF.

The chain recombines TRBV15 with TRBJ2-2; 9 bases line up with TRBD2. Trimming removed 2 bases from V and 2 bases from J; junction bases left unmatched: 6. The germline CDR1 and CDR2 sequences are LNHNV and YYDKDF (reference sequence). The length of the CDR3 is 17 residues. CDR3 nucleotide sequence: TGTGCCACCAGCAGATCGCGGACTAGCGAAAACACCGGGGAGCTGTTTTTT. Residues: CATSRSRTSENTGELFF.

The chain links TRBV10-3 to TRBJ2-7, with 11 bases lining up with TRBD1. Germline CDR1 ENHRY, CDR2 SYGVKD. This CDR3 contains 15 residues. J was trimmed by 5 bases and V by 0 bases; bases with no gene match: 3. This CDR3 is CAISESRTGGHEQYF. The CDR3 nucleotides read TGTGCCATCAGTGAGTCGCGGACAGGGGGCCACGAGCAGTACTTC.

The J gene is TRBJ1-1, the V gene TRBV2; D not certain. Germline-derived CDR1 and CDR2 are SNHLY and FYNNEI. V lost 1 base, J lost 4 bases, and 7 bases lay in between. CDR3 size: 13 residues. As DNA, the CDR3 is TGTGCCAGCAGTGAAGTAAGGGTCACTGAAGCTTTCTTT. This encodes CASSEVRVTEAFF.

V is TRBV19 and J is TRBJ2-1; weak D call: TRBD1 (5 bases). From germline, CDR1 is LNHDA and CDR2 SQIVND (reference sequence). Between the trimmed V and J ends, which lost 3 bases and 5 bases, there was a span of 11 bases. The CDR3 is 14 residues long. The DNA of the CDR3 is TGTGCCAGTAGTATTTCGACAGTCAACAATGAGCAGTTCTTC. Its translation: CASSISTVNNEQFF.